This T cell receptor (beta chain) was observed in a study of cytomegalovirus exposure and HLA in healthy donors (dated by TCRdb to about 2017). Concerning the study at large: An earlier analysis of some 620 of the donors reported approximately 260 Gb of sequence data and 100 million to 120 million unique TCR beta sequences obtained from roughly 170 million T cells. A later analysis re-examined previously published TCR beta repertoires from more than 600 donors and added high-resolution HLA genotyping to investigate patterns of TCR occurrence. Both class I and class II loci were covered by HLA typing, at four-digit resolution. On average, around 240,000 unique TCR beta nucleotide sequences were sequenced per donor among some 430 genotyped donors of the cohort, with around 19% of those sequences being non-productive. Among the roughly 370 genotyped donors, approximately 82% belonged to the genetic ancestry cluster associated with self-reported Caucasian donors. About 5 DR-DQ haplotypes were handled as single units for association and clustering, since linkage in the cohort was strong. High-throughput TCR immunosequencing, statistical association of individual TCRs with disease status, and machine learning were combined to predict cytomegalovirus infection status. An earlier analysis of 587 of the donors used high-throughput TCR beta sequencing to judge whether each TCR beta V gene segment behaved as functional or pseudogenic. Roughly 300 gigabases of sequencing data and 75 million to 85 million unique TCR sequences made up an early release that covered under 750 HLA-typed donors. A later genetic analysis used genome-wide SNP genotypes for about 65% of the roughly 700 donors, treating that subset as a discovery cohort. The study aimed to test whether cataloging public T cell receptors could reveal signatures of past pathogen exposure. The study used immunosequencing to profile the T cell repertoires of several hundred subjects and linked those repertoires to cytomegalovirus serostatus. Every discovery cohort repertoire had been produced on one sequencing platform. In the later analysis, no new phenotypic data were used to find candidate immune exposures; instead, reliance was placed on TCR beta sequences and their occurrence across donors. Donor age, sex, ethnicity and CMV serostatus were collected together with the repertoire data. The number of donors typed differed by locus, with about 629-640 for A, B, C, DRB1 and DQB1, more than 500 for DQA1, 600 to 610 for DPA1, and roughly 450 for DPB1. Besides the first cohort of 550 to 750 subjects, a separate validation cohort made up of roughly 120 different subjects was used.

V is pared back by 6 bases and J by 3 bases, with 12 bases lying between the germline termini. CDR1 MNHNS and CDR2 SASEGT are derived from the germline V gene. CDR3 length: 14 amino acids, cysteine to phenylalanine. The sequence is cut down to CDR3 DNA, 42 bases in frame from base 1. What the work shows at the level of the full study, not this receptor alone: In this cohort, only TCR beta chains were sequenced, and detectable features were limited by the absence of alpha or paired-chain data. Because some donors lacked HLA typing at each locus, the association tests relied only on the typed subset. V-gene and J-gene trimming of TCR beta chains was associated with a missense DCLRE1C variant in a later genetic analysis, and the association was replicated in an independent cohort. Most TCR sequences were seen in very few donors, while some public TCRs were found in many individuals. A cluster of highly shared sequence variants was judged likely to be a technical artifact of the sequencing pipeline. According to a later analysis, parvovirus B19, influenza, CMV and Epstein-Barr virus appeared linked to several top co-occurrence clusters. A later analysis associated 15,000 or so TCR beta sequences with specific HLA alleles at a false discovery rate of 0.05. Most CMV-associated TCR beta chains appeared to be HLA-restricted in a later analysis, and the HLA associations seemed to be driven largely by CMV exposure. For the cohort, immune exposure information was limited to CMV serostatus. A further reported finding was that TCR beta sequences accurately predicted the HLA-A and HLA-B alleles for most subjects in the first cohort. Linkage disequilibrium might explain the correlated functional status among segregating V segments, but an unknown experimental factor could not be ruled out. It was suggested by the authors that the approach could potentially be generalized to other disease states and immunological phenotypes. Presence/absence analyses assumed roughly uniform sequencing depth across donors, an assumption that may not hold. The study gave a list of 150 to 200 TCR beta chains associated with cytomegalovirus. According to a later analysis, TCR association rates differed among HLA loci, with DRB1 alleles showing the most associated TCRs and HLA-C alleles showing the fewest. Compared with the roughly 720-donor mean, donors in an Asian-associated ancestry cluster had fewer N-insertions in productive TCRs, according to a later genetic analysis. In an earlier analysis of more than 500 of the donors, most TCR beta V segments appeared in productive rearrangements about 87% or about 30% of the time, broadly matching IMGT annotations. In both the original and validation cohorts, the classifier was reported to diagnose cytomegalovirus status with high specificity and sensitivity. In a later analysis, HLA-associated TCR beta chains showed more clonal expansion and lower generation probabilities than non-associated chains that were equally common. When HLA alleles, especially DR and DQ, strongly co-occurred, TCR associations were difficult to assign to individual alleles. Because the 87-base-pair reads could not distinguish some IMGT-functional V segments, including TRBV6-2 and TRBV6-3, those segments were excluded. The earlier analysis of fewer than 750 of the donors excluded roughly 17 rarely observed V segments, including chromosome 9 orphons, because counts were too low. A few of the identified cytomegalovirus-associated TCR beta chains were confirmed in vitro to be specific for cytomegalovirus antigens.

As to this clone: No antigen is known for it. Per-base qualities were not stored, and no clone one base away is much larger.

The cohort was made up of approximately 700 healthy bone marrow donors. All cohort members were sampled while nominally healthy, although unrecorded immune exposures were likely present. The donor tested CMV seropositive, placing the donor among the 290 or so seropositive members of the cohort. Every donor gave a peripheral blood sample, and the peripheral blood mononuclear cells from that sample were used for TCR beta sequencing. The Qiagen DNeasy Blood Extraction Kit was used to extract genomic DNA from the blood cell samples. Library preparation used the immunoSEQ multiplex PCR assay. A mixture of 60 forward primers for TCR Vbeta segments and 13 reverse primers for TCR Jbeta segments was used in the multiplex PCR. A multiplex PCR assay on genomic DNA amplified the CDR3 region of rearranged TCR beta genes. On the Illumina HiSeq System, the amplified TCR beta libraries were sequenced as 87-base-pair reads. In the authors' own workflow: A later analysis tallied around 87 million unique TCR beta chains across the 640 or so repertoires, and some 10 million of those chains were shared by two or more donors. Raw reads were error-corrected and collapsed into unique sequences by a nearest-neighbor algorithm in which closely related sequences were merged to remove PCR and sequencing errors. V, D and J gene segments were assigned by aligning CDR3 sequences to IMGT reference sequences. For a sequence to be retained, a match of at least six nucleotides was required to both a V gene segment and a J gene segment. Rearrangements were called productive when the CDR3 lacked stop codons and stayed in frame with V and J; all others were non-productive. CDR3 was defined according to IMGT convention as the region running from the second conserved V-encoded cysteine to the conserved J-encoded phenylalanine. The earlier analysis of about 570 of the donors excluded any sequence lacking an unambiguous match to a single V gene segment. An earlier analysis of 587 of the donors classified V segments as functional when productive rearrangements were above 56.7% and as segregating when the standard deviation between donors was above 5%. A statistical classification framework was built to diagnose cytomegalovirus status from the catalog of TCR beta chain sequences. In a later analysis, V and J genes were assigned by comparing TCR nucleotide sequences against IMGT/GENE-DB human TR gene sequences. The TCRdist pipeline was used in a later analysis to assign CDR3 sequences and most-parsimonious VDJ recombination scenarios. In a later analysis, each TCR beta chain was defined by its CDR3 amino acid sequence together with its V-gene family, and reads lacking a unique V-gene family were excluded. In a later analysis, 450 to 600 highly shared, low-generation-probability nucleotide sequences were removed to address suspected cross-contamination and a sequencing artifact. In a later analysis, a clonal expansion index was calculated for each public chain from normalized within-repertoire ranks of inferred template counts. In a later analysis, generation probabilities were computed using a VDJ recombination model fitted to out-of-frame rearrangements, and the results were checked against IGoR. In a later analysis, hypergeometric tests were used to score TCR-TCR, TCR-HLA and TCR-CMV co-occurrence, with a repertoire-size bias correction applied to TCR pairs. False discovery rates were estimated in a later analysis by permuting HLA or CMV assignments 20 times. A later analysis grouped co-occurring TCRs with DBSCAN, adding TCRdist sequence similarity when clustering within HLA-allele-positive subsets. Repertoires with fewer than 30,000 or more than 120,000 public chains were left out of co-occurrence clustering, as were five repertoires with anomalous nucleotide sharing. TCRdb's version of the immuneACCESS table is confined to in-frame rearrangements and falls short of the full clone set. An unresolved V gene accounts for under half of the shortfall where checked; the remainder is of unknown origin. Clonal size and the V and J genes are those of that table, whereas D and trimming came from the DNA. In this sample the table shows 150,000 or so clones, about 84% of which occur a single time. 5.6% of the sample lies in the top ten.

Sequencing was carried out using PBMCs. This chain is built from TRBV6-1 and TRBJ2-1; the D gene identity is not certain. The receptor was isolated from a woman between 40 and 55 years old in good health and CMV-seropositive. The DNA is TGTGCCAGCAGGCTACCCGCGCTCTACAATGAGCAGTTCTTC. It translates to CASRLPALYNEQFF.